The present T cell receptor beta chain was sequenced within a study of beta chain features in type 1 diabetes. General observations from the study: Shorter TCRB CDR3s, moderately but significantly so, were found in Type 1 diabetes patients in all four CD4+ subsets. Possible PCR preference for shorter templates applied equally to patients and controls.

In its sample, this clone was seen a few times. Its specificity is unknown. The V end lost 2 bases, the J end lost 7 bases, and 12 bases lay between the germline ends. Germline CDR1 reads SGHDN; CDR2 reads FVKESK. The CDR3 is 14 residues long. Every bit of the isolated RNA underwent reverse transcription, so sequencing read expressed TCRB transcripts. Data came from immunoSEQ multiplex PCR; TCRdb stores just in-frame clones and leaves some out. Of fewer than 300,000 clones listed, roughly a tenth are singletons. Sequences were obtained from naive CD4+ T cells from blood. This TCR came from a man aged 25 to 40 with type 1 diabetes. The V and J genes are TRBV14 and TRBJ2-1; D is possibly TRBD1 (5 bases). The CDR3 region has the DNA TGTGCCAGCAGCCAAAGACAGACCCTGAATGAGCAGTTCTTC. This sequence encodes CASSQRQTLNEQFF.